This T cell receptor beta chain came from a study of CD4 T cells in relation to SARS-CoV-2 and coronaviruses (dated by TCRdb to the early 2020s). For the wider study: The ViraFEST assay cultured PBMCs with antigen for nine to ten days, then sequenced TCR beta CDR3s to find antigen-specific clonal expansions. The study assessed, at the TCR clonotype level, memory CD4+ T cell crossreactivity between SARS-CoV-2 and common cold coronavirus spike proteins. The approximately twelve convalescent patients included 8 males and 4 females; two subjects were Hispanic. Shared crossreactive spike epitopes were mapped to their HLA restriction using patient-derived lymphoblastoid cell lines. Samples from a few pre-COVID donors and the naive versus memory experiments were sequenced with the Adaptive Biotechnologies TCR-sequencing kit; other data were Illumina-based. A different, Illumina-based TCR-beta assay was used to sequence expansion assays from other donors in the study. Across all 12 patients in the convalescent cohort, the median age was roughly 40 years, with a range of roughly 21 to 75 years. Broader findings and caveats from the paper: Crossreactive clones showed significantly weaker SARS-CoV-2-driven expansion than monoreactive clones, consistent with antigenic imprinting. The study was limited by small numbers of patients and tested TCRs. Memory CD4+ clonotypes crossrecognizing SARS-CoV-2 and at least one common cold coronavirus spike were found in approximately 60% of donors. Naive versus memory sequencing indicated that memory recall responses, rather than primary responses primed during culture, are detected by the assay. Crossreactivity analysis was centred on spike protein, so crossreactivity against other viral proteins was not assessed. Because no donor provided both pre-pandemic and post-infection samples, tracing the source of pre-existing responses was limited.

Details on this clone: It has no known antigen specificity. The input lacks base qualities; no much larger clone sits a single base away.

CEF-cultured naive and memory CD4+ T cell DNA received survey-level immunoSEQ TCR-beta sequencing. Per the authors' processing: During preprocessing, nonproductive sequences were removed, along with CDR3s that did not begin with C, did not end with F or W, or were shorter than 7 amino acids. The MANAFEST web app was used to call antigen-specific clonotypes on the basis of expansion compared with the reference and with other culture wells. To be counted as positive, a clone had to show significant expansion compared with the reference culture, at an FDR below 0.05, in 2 of 3 replicate wells. For a clone to be considered positive, significant expansion relative to all other tandem wells and an odds ratio above 5 were also required. Cultured and uncultured naive and memory CD4+ repertoires were searched for CDR3s previously identified as spike- and CEF-reactive. Pairwise Levenshtein distance, computed with the stringdist R package after three terminal residues were trimmed from each end, was used as the measure of CDR3 homology. TCRdb took over this immuneACCESS table, retaining in-frame rearrangements with V and J assigned. Such tables are incomplete; in checked studies, under half of the missing clones stem from an unresolved V gene, and the remainder is unexplained. V, J and clone size were drawn from that table, and D and trimming were deduced from the DNA. This sample gives 30,000 to 40,000 clones in total; 60% to 85% of them show up just once. Roughly 20% of the sample is taken by the ten largest.

The CDR3 contains 14 residues, cysteine and phenylalanine counted. The read is trimmed to its CDR3 DNA, 42 bases read in frame from base 1. At the junction V is shortened by 7 bases and J by 5 bases, with 18 bases in between. CDR1 and CDR2, per the germline V gene, are MDHEN and SYDVKM. To separate naive from memory CD4+ T cells, cryopreserved PBMCs first underwent CD4 enrichment and then EasySep naive CD4+ T cell enrichment. For more than 8 days, sorted naive or memory CD4+ T cells (roughly 98,000) were cultured at a 1:1 ratio with T cell-depleted PBMCs and CEF peptides. Triplicate replicate wells were generally used for each peptide culture condition. Ficoll-Paque PLUS gradient centrifugation was used to isolate PBMCs from either whole blood or leukapheresis product. PBMCs were either cryopreserved at -140°C or used fresh in the expansion assay. The QIAamp Micro DNA Kit was used to extract genomic DNA from the CD4+ T cells.

The sequenced sample consisted of memory CD4+ T cells from PBMCs, cultured in vitro. Explained via the paper, the cell subset or site label denotes: memory (non-naive) CD4+ T cells. The chain is made from TRBV28 and TRBJ2-7; the D gene is not confidently resolved. The clonotype originates from an adult with COVID-19. At the DNA level, the sequence is TGTGCCAGCATAGGCGTCCTCGCAGGTGACGAGCAGTACTTC. This sequence encodes CASIGVLAGDEQYF.